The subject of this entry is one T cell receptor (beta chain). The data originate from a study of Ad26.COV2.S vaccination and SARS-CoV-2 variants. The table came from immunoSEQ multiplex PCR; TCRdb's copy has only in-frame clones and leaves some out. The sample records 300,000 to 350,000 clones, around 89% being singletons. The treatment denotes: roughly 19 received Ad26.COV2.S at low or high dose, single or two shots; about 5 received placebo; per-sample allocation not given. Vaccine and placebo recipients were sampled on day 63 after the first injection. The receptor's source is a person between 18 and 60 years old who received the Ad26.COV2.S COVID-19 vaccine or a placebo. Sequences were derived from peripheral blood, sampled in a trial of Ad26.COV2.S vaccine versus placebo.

The CDR3 DNA reads as TGTGCCACCAGTGAGGCCGGGACCGACGGGGAGACCCAGTACTTC. Translated: CATSEAGTDGETQYF. The rearrangement joins TRBV24-1 to TRBJ2-5, with D possibly being TRBD1 or TRBD2 (5 bases each). Germline V gene data show CDR1 as KGHDR and CDR2 as SFDVKD. The CDR3 consists of 15 residues. Trimming left V 4 bases short and J 5 bases short, with 16 bases between.